This passage covers 14 T cell receptor beta chains from one sample sequenced in a study of vaccination effects on CD4 cells after COVID-19. Culture lasted about nine days before CD4+ T cell isolation. PCR-confirmed SARS-CoV-2 infection occurred in the person between March and December 2020. The vaccine given was either BNT162b2 or mRNA-1273, in two doses. Data came from immunoSEQ multiplex PCR; TCRdb stores just in-frame clones and leaves some out. Of approximately 40,000 clones detected, around 76% appear once; the ten largest clones hold around 3.5%. For these TCRs, the target antigens are not known. The input for sequencing was CD4+ T cells from PBMCs cultured without peptide, taken after COVID-19 vaccination. The receptors stem from a human donor who had a prior SARS-CoV-2 infection.

This clone showed up just once. CDR3 nucleotide sequence: TGTGCCAGCACTCGGGACTACGAGCAGTACTTC. Protein product: CASTRDYEQYF. The V and J genes are TRBV6-6 and TRBJ2-7, with a tentative D call TRBD2 (5 bases). Trimming took off 7 bases at V and 3 bases at J, with 7 bases between the two ends. The CDR3 has 11 amino acids. Per the germline V gene, CDR1 is MNHNY and CDR2 is SVGAGI (reference sequence).

The chain recombines TRBV19 with TRBJ2-5; TRBD1 matches 11 bases. This CDR3 comprises 17 residues. J was trimmed by 5 bases and V by 5 bases; bases with no gene match: 13. The germline V gene has CDR1 LNHDA and CDR2 SQIVND (reference sequence). CDR3 sequence (DNA): TGTGCCAGTAGTTTGGACAGGGGGCGCGGTATCGGTGAGACCCAGTACTTC. This gives the protein CASSLDRGRGIGETQYF.

V and J are TRBV19 and TRBJ1-3; tentatively, D is TRBD1 (6 bases). Germline V CDR1 and CDR2: LNHDA, SQIVND (reference sequence). CDR3 size: 18 residues. V lost 7 bases and J 0 bases, leaving 22 bases between the germline ends. CDR3 region: CASTSTWGQGRSGNTIYF. For the CDR3, the DNA is TGTGCCAGTACCTCAACATGGGGGCAGGGACGCTCTGGAAACACCATATATTTT.

The chain combines TRBV7-8 with TRBJ2-1; 10 bases align to TRBD2. Trimming at V came to 5 bases and at J to 8 bases, leaving 6 bases not matched to a gene. This CDR3 is 14 amino acids long. Germline CDR1 SGHVS, CDR2 FQNEAQ. CDR3 protein: CASSPGLAVDEQFF. CDR3 bases: TGTGCCAGCAGCCCTGGACTAGCGGTAGATGAGCAGTTCTTC.

The chain couples TRBV25-1 to TRBJ2-1; D possibly uses TRBD1 or TRBD2 (5 bases each). V dropped 1 base and J dropped 7 bases, with 11 bases sitting between them. Germline V lookup: CDR1 MGHDK, CDR2 SYGVNS. This CDR3 contains 14 residues. CDR3 in amino acids: CASSELGTMNEQFF. For the CDR3, the DNA is TGTGCCAGCAGTGAATTGGGGACCATGAATGAGCAGTTCTTC.

The rearrangement links TRBV6-5 to TRBJ2-7; tentatively, D is TRBD2 (6 bases). Germline CDR1 and CDR2: MNHEY and SVGAGI. Trimming pared 6 bases from V and 0 bases from J, leaving 15 bases between. This CDR3 comprises 15 residues. CDR3 sequence (DNA): TGTGCCAGCAGATTACTAGCCCTCAGCTCCTACGAGCAGTACTTC. Protein: CASRLLALSSYEQYF.

The J gene is TRBJ2-3, the V gene TRBV9; D is unclear. Trimming left V 1 base short and J 3 bases short, with 9 bases between. Germline V gives CDR1 SGDLS, CDR2 YYNGEE. This CDR3 has 14 amino acids. DNA for the CDR3: TGTGCCAGCAGCGTATCCGGGCGGACAGATACGCAGTATTTT. Protein product: CASSVSGRTDTQYF.

The CDR3 spells CASSFIAGGHYEQYF. The CDR3, as DNA: TGTGCCAGCAGCTTTATAGCGGGAGGGCACTACGAGCAGTACTTC. V is TRBV7-9 and J is TRBJ2-7; TRBD2 agrees at 11 bases. This CDR3 is built from 15 residues. CDR1 SEHNR and CDR2 FQNEAQ come from the germline V gene (reference sequence). Trimming took 3 bases from V and 3 from J; bases not matched to a gene: 4. The variable domain in full, completed from reference TRBV7-9 and TRBJ2-7, reads DTGVSQNPRHKITKRGQNVTFRCDPISEHNRLYWYRQTLGQGPEFLTYFQNEAQLEKSRLLSDRFSAERPKGSFSTLEIQRTEQGDSAMYLCASSFIAGGHYEQYFGPGTRLTVT.

This clone was observed a few times. The genes are TRBV18 and TRBJ1-2; no reliable D call. The CDR3 totals 15 residues. Trimming left V 2 bases short and J 8 bases short, with 18 bases between. Germline-derived CDR1 and CDR2 are KGHSH and LQKENI. This chain's CDR3 is CASSPEGGGHRGYTF. The CDR3 region has the DNA TGTGCCAGCTCACCAGAAGGTGGAGGGCATCGGGGCTACACCTTC. Looking up the rest from reference TRBV18 and TRBJ1-2 gives the full variable domain: NAGVMQNPRHLVRRRGQEARLRCSPMKGHSHVYWYRQLPEEGLKFMVYLQKENIIDESGMPKERFSAEFPKEGPSILRIQQVVRGDSAAYFCASSPEGGGHRGYTFGSGTRLTVV.

V gene TRBV18 combines with J gene TRBJ2-6; D is uncertain. V lost 5 bases and J 0 bases, leaving 11 bases between the germline ends. The CDR3 is 16 residues long. Germline V gene sequence: CDR1 KGHSH, CDR2 LQKENI. The CDR3 reads CASSENLISGANVLTF. For the CDR3, the DNA is TGTGCCAGCTCAGAAAATCTAATCTCTGGGGCCAACGTCCTGACTTTC.

The chain joins TRBV3-1 (or the pseudogene TRBV3-2) to TRBJ1-5; D call uncertain. This CDR3 comprises 12 residues. Trimming pared 2 bases from V and 4 bases from J, leaving 3 bases between. The germline gives CDR1 LGHDT, CDR2 YNNKEL (reference sequence). CDR3 sequence: CASSQLNQPQHF. CDR3 DNA: TGTGCCAGCAGCCAATTAAATCAGCCCCAGCATTTT.

V is TRBV27 and J is TRBJ1-1; D unclear. V dropped 8 bases and J dropped 5 bases, with 21 bases sitting between them. The CDR3 contains 15 residues. Germline V gives CDR1 MNHEY, CDR2 SMNVEV (reference sequence). For the CDR3, the DNA is TGTGCCAGCTCCGTCTCACCTAGTATGAGTACTGAAGCTTTCTTT. This encodes CASSVSPSMSTEAFF.

V usage is TRBV7-6 and J usage is TRBJ2-7; D may correspond to TRBD1 or TRBD2 (7 bases each). V was clipped by 6 bases and J by 4 bases, with 22 bases between them. The germline V gene encodes CDR1 SGHVS and CDR2 FNYEAQ. The CDR3 is 16 amino acids. The CDR3 nucleotides read TGTGCCAGCAGTTACAAAGCGGGACAGCTATCTTACGAGCAGTACTTC. Translated: CASSYKAGQLSYEQYF.

The chain employs TRBV30 and TRBJ1-2; 9 positions match TRBD1. Per germline, CDR1 GTSNPN and CDR2 SVGIG (reference sequence). The CDR3 covers 13 residues. With 2 bases clipped from V and 5 bases from J, the junction kept 3 bases outside the gene matches. DNA of the CDR3: TGTGCCTGGAGTTTAGGACAGGGGTATGGCTACACCTTC. This gives the protein CAWSLGQGYGYTF.